This record looks at one T cell receptor beta chain sequence and its context. This record comes from a study of blood T cell repertoires in COVID-19. About the study: From the United States, Italy and Spain came samples of acute and convalescent COVID-19. The analysed material was cDNA or gDNA that came from T cells, B-cell-depleted T cells, or PBMCs.

The germline V gene has CDR1 SGHKS and CDR2 YYEKEE (reference sequence). J lost 6 bases, V lost 1 base, and 10 bases had no gene match. This CDR3 region has 15 residues. In the authors' methods: Nucleated cell number was recorded as an estimate derived from reference gene primer amplification. This table comes from immunoSEQ multiplex PCR, and its TCRdb copy is limited to in-frame clones, with some not included. For V, J and clone size, that table is used; D and trimming come from the DNA. In the table there are approximately 97,000 clones, around 87% of which are singletons. The chain carries TRBV5-5 and TRBJ2-7; 7 bases line up with TRBD2. The sequencing input was peripheral blood. The source is a human donor in a cohort sampled during active COVID-19. Here the CDR3 reads CASSLHRGVLLEQYF. The CDR3 nucleotides read TGTGCCAGCAGCTTGCATCGGGGGGTTTTACTCGAGCAGTACTTC.